The 11 T cell receptor beta chains listed next were all sequenced from one sample in a study of T cell responses to AZD1222 COVID-19 vaccine. Data came from immunoSEQ multiplex PCR; TCRdb stores just in-frame clones and leaves some out. Among roughly 100,000 clones, approximately 86% were seen once, and the ten largest hold 5%. The specimen was peripheral blood, collected on day 0 of AZD1222 vaccination. These receptors were obtained from an adult in good health.

The chain links TRBV5-6 to TRBJ2-5; 9 nucleotides match TRBD2. CDR3 length equals 16 residues. In germline, CDR1 is SGHDT, CDR2 YYEEEE. Germline trimming cut 4 bases from V and 4 bases from J; bases unmatched to any gene: 11. Written as DNA, the CDR3 is TGTGCCAGCAGCCCGGTGGGCGGGGGGGCCGGAGAGACCCAGTACTTC. This gives the protein CASSPVGGGAGETQYF.

This clone occurred a few times. The rearrangement uses TRBV9 and TRBJ1-2; maybe TRBD1 (5 bases). The CDR3 has 14 amino acids. The germline V gene has CDR1 SGDLS and CDR2 YYNGEE. V lost 0 bases to trimming and J lost 3 bases, with 9 bases between them. In DNA form, the CDR3 reads TGTGCCAGCAGCGTAGATTTGGGGGACTATGGCTACACCTTC. Translation gives CASSVDLGDYGYTF.

The chain joins TRBV6-6 to TRBJ2-5; possible D gene TRBD2, 7 bases. There are 15 residues in the CDR3. The V gene's germline CDR1 is MNHNY and CDR2 SVGAGI (reference sequence). V dropped 7 bases and J dropped 2 bases, with 17 bases sitting between them. The CDR3 spells CASIQSGGRQETQYF. DNA for the CDR3: TGTGCCAGCATACAATCGGGGGGCCGACAAGAGACCCAGTACTTC.

This chain joins TRBV7-8 and TRBJ2-1; D not resolved. The V gene's germline CDR1 is SGHVS and CDR2 FQNEAQ. Trimming removed 2 bases at V and 7 bases at J, with 12 bases between. This CDR3 has 14 residues. This CDR3 is CASSLPSAGNEQFF. The CDR3 nucleotides read TGTGCCAGCAGCTTACCGTCGGCTGGGAATGAGCAGTTCTTC.

The chain combines TRBV28 with TRBJ1-2; possible D gene TRBD1, 6 bases. V lost 6 bases, J lost 5 bases, and 25 bases lay in between. The germline CDR1 and CDR2 sequences are MDHEN and SYDVKM. The length of the CDR3 is 17 residues. CDR3 sequence: CASSPRPGTRGRYGYTF. The CDR3 coding sequence is TGTGCCAGCAGCCCTCGACCCGGGACACGCGGGAGGTATGGCTACACCTTC.

The J gene is TRBJ1-5, the V gene TRBV5-5, with D uncertain. CDR3 length: 14 residues. The V gene lost 0 bases and the J gene lost 4 bases, with 8 bases spanning the gap. Germline V gene data show CDR1 as SGHKS and CDR2 as YYEKEE (reference sequence). This CDR3 is CASSLEVGNQPQHF. CDR3 nucleotides: TGTGCCAGCAGCTTGGAGGTAGGGAATCAGCCCCAGCATTTT.

This clone was counted a few times. This chain uses TRBV5-5 with TRBJ1-1, with 7 nucleotides matching TRBD1. CDR1 and CDR2 (germline): SGHKS, YYEKEE (reference sequence). This CDR3 has 15 residues. J was trimmed by 5 bases and V by 4 bases; bases with no gene match: 11. The CDR3: CASSRQGGRTTEAFF. Here the CDR3 DNA reads TGTGCCAGCAGCAGACAGGGAGGGAGAACAACTGAAGCTTTCTTT.

The J gene is TRBJ1-3, the V gene TRBV25-1; 7 bases map to TRBD1. The CDR3 has 15 residues. CDR1 and CDR2 from the germline V gene are MGHDK and SYGVNS. V lost 4 bases, J lost 0 bases, and 3 bases stayed unmatched. The CDR3 DNA sequence: TGTGCCAGCAGTGGGACAGGCGGCTCTGGAAACACCATATATTTT. It codes for CASSGTGGSGNTIYF. The full variable domain, its missing parts supplied by reference TRBV25-1 and TRBJ1-3, is EADIYQTPRYLVIGTGKKITLECSQTMGHDKMYWYQQDPGMELHLIHYSYGVNSTEKGDLSSESTVSRIRTEHFPLTLESARPSHTSQYLCASSGTGGSGNTIYFGEGSWLTVV.

This chain links TRBV27 with TRBJ2-1; D call uncertain. This CDR3 is 12 amino acids long. Trimming stripped 0 bases from V and 6 bases from J, with 3 bases between. Germline assignment: CDR1 MNHEY and CDR2 SMNVEV (reference sequence). CDR3 protein: CASSLSGNEQFF. Written as DNA, the CDR3 is TGTGCCAGCAGTTTATCGGGCAATGAGCAGTTCTTC.

The rearrangement uses TRBV3-1 (or the pseudogene TRBV3-2) and TRBJ2-2; D is perhaps TRBD1 (6 bases). Germline-derived CDR1 and CDR2 are LGHDT and YNNKEL (reference sequence). The length of the CDR3 is 13 residues. Trimming removed 2 bases at V and 8 bases at J, with 9 bases between. The CDR3 loop is CASSQIDRGELFF. The CDR3 region has the DNA TGTGCCAGCAGCCAAATTGACAGGGGGGAGCTGTTTTTT.

This clone was found a few times. The rearrangement joins TRBV6-1 to TRBJ2-3; D not resolved. The CDR3 spans 16 residues. CDR1 and CDR2 (germline): MNHNS, SASEGT. Trimming shortened V by 1 base and J by 6 bases, and 17 bases separated the two germline ends. The CDR3 is CASSEVGFSDSDTQYF. Written as DNA, the CDR3 is TGTGCCAGCAGTGAAGTGGGGTTCTCAGATTCGGATACGCAGTATTTT.